This T cell receptor beta chain comes out of a study of shared clonotypes between healthy human individuals. Findings and caveats of the study: The naive CD4 repertoires of a few donors were compared, and roughly 5% of clonotypes were shared.

Looked up from germline, CDR1 is MDHEN and CDR2 is SYDVKM. V gave up 5 bases and J gave up 0 bases, with 14 bases separating them. The CDR3 runs 16 residues. The table lists this clone with a few counts. Its specificity is unknown. Genomic DNA from each subset was divided evenly over several immunoSEQ plates. The assay was immunoSEQ multiplex PCR, and TCRdb's table has in-frame clones only and misses some. The data hold roughly 1,100,000 clones, with under 80% observed a single time. The source of this sequence is a man aged 18 to 29 in good health. V and J are TRBV28 and TRBJ1-5, with D tentatively TRBD1 (5 bases). The material sequenced was memory CD4+ T cells sorted from blood. The subset: CD45RA-negative fraction. CDR3 region: CASSTAGTASNQPQHF. The CDR3 DNA reads TGTGCCAGCAGTACGGCGGGGACCGCTAGCAATCAGCCCCAGCATTTT.